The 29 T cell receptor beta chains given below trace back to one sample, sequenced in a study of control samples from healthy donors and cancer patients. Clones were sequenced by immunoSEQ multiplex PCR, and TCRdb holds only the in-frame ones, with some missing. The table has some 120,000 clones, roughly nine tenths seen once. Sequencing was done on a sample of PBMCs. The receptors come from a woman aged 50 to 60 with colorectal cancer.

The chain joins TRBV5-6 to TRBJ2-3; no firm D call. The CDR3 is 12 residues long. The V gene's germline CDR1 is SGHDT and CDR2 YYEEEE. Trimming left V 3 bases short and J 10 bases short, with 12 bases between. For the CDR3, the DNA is TGTGCCAGCAGCTCCGCCTCCCTATCGCAGTATTTT. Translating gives CASSSASLSQYF.

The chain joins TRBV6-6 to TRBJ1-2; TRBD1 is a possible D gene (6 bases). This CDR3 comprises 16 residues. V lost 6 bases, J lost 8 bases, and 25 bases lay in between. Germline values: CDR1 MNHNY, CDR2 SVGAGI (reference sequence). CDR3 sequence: CASSNWEGSRQGGYTF. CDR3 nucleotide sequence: TGTGCCAGCAGCAATTGGGAGGGGAGTCGCCAGGGGGGCTACACCTTC.

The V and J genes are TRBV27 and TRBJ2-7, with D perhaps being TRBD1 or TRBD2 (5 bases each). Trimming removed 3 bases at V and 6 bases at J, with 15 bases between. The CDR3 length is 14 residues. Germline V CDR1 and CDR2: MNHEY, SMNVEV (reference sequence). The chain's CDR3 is CASSLTGASIEQYF. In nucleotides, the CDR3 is TGTGCCAGCAGTTTGACCGGGGCATCCATCGAGCAGTACTTC.

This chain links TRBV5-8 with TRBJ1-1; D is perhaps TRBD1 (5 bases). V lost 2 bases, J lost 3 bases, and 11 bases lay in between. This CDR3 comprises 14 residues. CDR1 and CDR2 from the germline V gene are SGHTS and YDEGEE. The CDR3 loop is CASSFHGTDTEAFF. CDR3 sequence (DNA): TGTGCCAGCAGCTTTCACGGGACCGACACTGAAGCTTTCTTT. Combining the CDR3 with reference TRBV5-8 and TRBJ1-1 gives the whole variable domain EAGVTQSPTHLIKTRGQQATLRCSPISGHTSVYWYQQALGLGLQFLLWYDEGEERNRGNFPPRFSGRQFPNYSSELNVNALELEDSALYLCASSFHGTDTEAFFGQGTRLTVV.

The CDR3 reads CASSLLGSTNYGYTF. The CDR3 coding sequence is TGTGCCAGCAGCTTGTTAGGCAGCACTAACTATGGCTACACCTTC. The V gene is TRBV5-4, the J gene TRBJ1-2, with unresolved D. In germline, CDR1 is SGHNT, CDR2 YYREEE (reference sequence). The V gene lost 1 base and the J gene lost 0 bases, with 10 bases spanning the gap. The CDR3 runs 15 residues. Using reference TRBV5-4 and TRBJ1-2 for the parts outside the CDR3, the full variable domain is ETGVTQSPTHLIKTRGQQVTLRCSSQSGHNTVSWYQQALGQGPQFIFQYYREEENGRGNFPPRFSGLQFPNYSSELNVNALELDDSALYLCASSLLGSTNYGYTFGSGTRLTVV.

The CDR3: CASSSPRGNTEAFF. CDR3 sequence (DNA): TGTGCCAGCAGTTCCCCCCGGGGGAACACTGAAGCTTTCTTT. The rearrangement uses TRBV6-5 and TRBJ1-1, with unresolved D. V was trimmed by 4 bases and J by 1 base, leaving 10 bases between them. The CDR3 has 14 residues. CDR1 is MNHEY, CDR2 SVGAGI, per germline.

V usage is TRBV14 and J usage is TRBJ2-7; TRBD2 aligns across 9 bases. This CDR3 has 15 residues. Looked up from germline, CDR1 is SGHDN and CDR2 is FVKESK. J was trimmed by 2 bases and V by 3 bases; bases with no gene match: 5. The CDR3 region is CASSQGTSLAYEQYF. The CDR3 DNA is TGTGCCAGCAGCCAGGGGACTAGCCTAGCCTACGAGCAGTACTTC.

Here the CDR3 DNA reads TGTGCCAGCAGCAGAGGGGCAGCGGGAGGGGGCGAGCAGTACTTC. This encodes CASSRGAAGGGEQYF. V usage is TRBV7-9 and J usage is TRBJ2-7; 10 bases align to TRBD2. This CDR3 contains 15 residues. Germline CDR1 and CDR2: SEHNR and FQNEAQ (reference sequence). J gave up 6 bases and V 5 bases, and 10 bases lay outside the gene matches. Full variable domain (rest looked up from reference TRBV7-9 and TRBJ2-7): DTGVSQNPRHKITKRGQNVTFRCDPISEHNRLYWYRQTLGQGPEFLTYFQNEAQLEKSRLLSDRFSAERPKGSFSTLEIQRTEQGDSAMYLCASSRGAAGGGEQYFGPGTRLTVT.

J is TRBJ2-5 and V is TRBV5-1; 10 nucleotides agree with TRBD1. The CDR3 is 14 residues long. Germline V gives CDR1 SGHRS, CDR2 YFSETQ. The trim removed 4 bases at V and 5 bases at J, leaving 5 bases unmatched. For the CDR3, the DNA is TGCGCCAGCAGCCCGGGGACAGGGGACGAGACCCAGTACTTC. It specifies CASSPGTGDETQYF.

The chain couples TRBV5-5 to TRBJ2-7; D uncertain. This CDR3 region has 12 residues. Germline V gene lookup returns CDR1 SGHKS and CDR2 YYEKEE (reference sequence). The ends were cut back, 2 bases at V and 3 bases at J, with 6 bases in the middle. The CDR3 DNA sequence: TGTGCCAGCAGCTTAAACCGCTACGAGCAGTACTTC. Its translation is CASSLNRYEQYF. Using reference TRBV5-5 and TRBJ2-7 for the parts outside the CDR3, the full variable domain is DAGVTQSPTHLIKTRGQQVTLRCSPISGHKSVSWYQQVLGQGPQFIFQYYEKEERGRGNFPDRFSARQFPNYSSELNVNALLLGDSALYLCASSLNRYEQYFGPGTRLTVT.

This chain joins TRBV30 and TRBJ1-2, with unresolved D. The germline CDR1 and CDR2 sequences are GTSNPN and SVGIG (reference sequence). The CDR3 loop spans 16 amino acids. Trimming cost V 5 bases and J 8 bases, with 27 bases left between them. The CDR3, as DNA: TGTGCCTGGGGCCCCTCCCCGACCGGGCCTTCTCGGGGCTACACCTTC. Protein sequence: CAWGPSPTGPSRGYTF.

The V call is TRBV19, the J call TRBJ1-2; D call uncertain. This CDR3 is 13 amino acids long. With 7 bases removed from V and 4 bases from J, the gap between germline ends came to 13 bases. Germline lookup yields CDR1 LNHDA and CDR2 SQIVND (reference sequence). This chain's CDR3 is CASIPEPFYGYTF. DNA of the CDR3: TGTGCCAGTATCCCCGAGCCGTTCTATGGCTACACCTTC.

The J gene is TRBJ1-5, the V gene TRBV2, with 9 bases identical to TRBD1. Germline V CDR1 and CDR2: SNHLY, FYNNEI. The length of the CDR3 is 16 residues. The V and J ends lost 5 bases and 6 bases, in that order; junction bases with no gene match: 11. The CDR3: CASSPLPNRGLQPQHF. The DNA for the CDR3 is TGTGCCAGCAGTCCACTACCCAACAGGGGGCTTCAGCCCCAGCATTTT. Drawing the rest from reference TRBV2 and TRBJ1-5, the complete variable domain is EPEVTQTPSHQVTQMGQEVILRCVPISNHLYFYWYRQILGQKVEFLVSFYNNEISEKSEIFDDQFSVERPDGSNFTLKIRSTKLEDSAMYFCASSPLPNRGLQPQHFGDGTRLSIL.

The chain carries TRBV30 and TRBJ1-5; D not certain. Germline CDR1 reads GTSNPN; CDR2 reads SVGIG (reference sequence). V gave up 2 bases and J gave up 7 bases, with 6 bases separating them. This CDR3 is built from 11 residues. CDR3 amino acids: CAWSLRQPQHF. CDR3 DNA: TGTGCCTGGAGTCTGAGACAGCCCCAGCATTTT.

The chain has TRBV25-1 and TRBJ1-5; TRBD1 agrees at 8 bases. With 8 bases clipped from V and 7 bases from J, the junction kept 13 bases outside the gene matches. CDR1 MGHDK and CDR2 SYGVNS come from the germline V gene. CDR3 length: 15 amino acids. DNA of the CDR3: TGTGCCAGCCGCTCAGGGGGCGCGAGTGGACAGCCCCAGCATTTT. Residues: CASRSGGASGQPQHF.

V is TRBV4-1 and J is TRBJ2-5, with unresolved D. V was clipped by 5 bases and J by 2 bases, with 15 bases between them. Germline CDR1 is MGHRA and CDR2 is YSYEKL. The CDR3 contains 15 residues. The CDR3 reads CASSGVNIKQETQYF. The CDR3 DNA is TGCGCCAGCAGCGGGGTGAACATTAAGCAAGAGACCCAGTACTTC.

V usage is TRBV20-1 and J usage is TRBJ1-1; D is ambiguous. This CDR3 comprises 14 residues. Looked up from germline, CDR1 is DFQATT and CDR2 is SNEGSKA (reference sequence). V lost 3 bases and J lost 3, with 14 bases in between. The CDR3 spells CSASREEGYTEAFF. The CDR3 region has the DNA TGCAGTGCTAGTAGGGAGGAGGGATACACTGAAGCTTTCTTT.

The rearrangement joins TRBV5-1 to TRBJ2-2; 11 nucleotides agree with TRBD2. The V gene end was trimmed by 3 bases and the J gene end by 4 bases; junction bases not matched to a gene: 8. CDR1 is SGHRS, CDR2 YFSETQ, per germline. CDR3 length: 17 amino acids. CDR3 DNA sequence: TGCGCCAGCAGCTCAGAACTAGCGGGAGAGGGCACCGGGGAGCTGTTTTTT. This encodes CASSSELAGEGTGELFF. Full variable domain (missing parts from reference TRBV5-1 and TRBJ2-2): KAGVTQTPRYLIKTRGQQVTLSCSPISGHRSVSWYQQTPGQGLQFLFEYFSETQRNKGNFPGRFSGRQFSNSRSEMNVSTLELGDSALYLCASSSELAGEGTGELFFGEGSRLTVL.

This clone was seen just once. DNA for the CDR3: TGTGCCAGCTCACCGGAGTTCGGGGCGGGAGGGTCTATCGATGAGCAGTTCTTC. Its translation is CASSPEFGAGGSIDEQFF. The chain combines TRBV18 with TRBJ2-1; 9 bases are a match to TRBD2. Germline assignment: CDR1 KGHSH and CDR2 LQKENI. The CDR3 is 18 amino acids. J was trimmed by 8 bases and V by 3 bases; bases with no gene match: 17.

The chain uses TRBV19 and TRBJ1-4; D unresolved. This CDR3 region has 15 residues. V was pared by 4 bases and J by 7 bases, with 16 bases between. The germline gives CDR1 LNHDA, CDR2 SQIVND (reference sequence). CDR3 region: CASSTPGRPSEKLFF. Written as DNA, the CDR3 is TGTGCCAGTAGTACTCCCGGGCGGCCGAGTGAAAAACTGTTTTTT.

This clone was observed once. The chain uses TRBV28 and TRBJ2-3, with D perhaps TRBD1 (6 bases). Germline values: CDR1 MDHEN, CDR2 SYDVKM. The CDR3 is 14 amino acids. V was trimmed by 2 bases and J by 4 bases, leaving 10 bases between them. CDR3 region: CASSLRRGADTQYF. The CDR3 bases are TGTGCCAGCAGTTTACGCAGGGGAGCAGATACGCAGTATTTT.

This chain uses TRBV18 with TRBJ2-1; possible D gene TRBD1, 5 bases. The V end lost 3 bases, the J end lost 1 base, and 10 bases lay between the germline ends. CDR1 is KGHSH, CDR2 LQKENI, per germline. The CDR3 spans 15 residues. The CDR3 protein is CASSPSQVSYNEQFF. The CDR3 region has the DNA TGTGCCAGCTCACCGTCACAGGTATCCTACAATGAGCAGTTCTTC.

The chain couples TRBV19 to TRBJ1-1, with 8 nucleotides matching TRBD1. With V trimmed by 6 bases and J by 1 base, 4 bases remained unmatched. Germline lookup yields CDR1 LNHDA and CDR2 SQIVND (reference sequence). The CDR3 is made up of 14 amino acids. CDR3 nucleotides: TGTGCCAGTAGCAGCGACAGGGGGAACACTGAAGCTTTCTTT. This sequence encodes CASSSDRGNTEAFF.

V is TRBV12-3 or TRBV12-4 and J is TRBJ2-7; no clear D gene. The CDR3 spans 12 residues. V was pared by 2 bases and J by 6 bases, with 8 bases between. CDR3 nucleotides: TGTGCCAGCAGTTTACCCGGGTTCGAGCAGTACTTC. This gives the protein CASSLPGFEQYF.

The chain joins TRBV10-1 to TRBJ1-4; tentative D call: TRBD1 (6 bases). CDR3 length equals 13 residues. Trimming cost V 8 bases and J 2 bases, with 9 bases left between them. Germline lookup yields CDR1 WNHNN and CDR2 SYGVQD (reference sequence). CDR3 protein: CASWGRTNEKLFF. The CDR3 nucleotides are TGCGCCAGCTGGGGGCGGACTAATGAAAAACTGTTTTTT.

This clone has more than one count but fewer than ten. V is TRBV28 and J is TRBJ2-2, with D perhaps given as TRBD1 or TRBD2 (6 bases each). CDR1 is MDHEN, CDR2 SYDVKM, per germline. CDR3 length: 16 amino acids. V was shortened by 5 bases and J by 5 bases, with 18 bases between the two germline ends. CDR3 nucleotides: TGTGCCAGCAGTGGGTTCGTGGGGGGCGTTACCGGGGAGCTGTTTTTT. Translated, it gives CASSGFVGGVTGELFF. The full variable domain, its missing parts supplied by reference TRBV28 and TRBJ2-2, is DVKVTQSSRYLVKRTGEKVFLECVQDMDHENMFWYRQDPGLGLRLIYFSYDVKMKEKGDIPEGYSVSREKKERFSLILESASTNQTSMYLCASSGFVGGVTGELFFGEGSRLTVL.

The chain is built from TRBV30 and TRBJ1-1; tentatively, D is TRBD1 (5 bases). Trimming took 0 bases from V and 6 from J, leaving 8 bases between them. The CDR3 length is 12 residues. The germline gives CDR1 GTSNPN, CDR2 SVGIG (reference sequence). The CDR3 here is CAWSVGQAEAFF. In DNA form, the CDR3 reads TGTGCCTGGAGTGTGGGGCAGGCTGAAGCTTTCTTT.

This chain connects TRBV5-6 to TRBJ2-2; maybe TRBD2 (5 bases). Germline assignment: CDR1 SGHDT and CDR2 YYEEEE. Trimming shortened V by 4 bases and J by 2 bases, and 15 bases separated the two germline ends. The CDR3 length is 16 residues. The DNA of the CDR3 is TGTGCCAGCAGCCCATCACCGAGCGGTAACACCGGGGAGCTGTTTTTT. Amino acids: CASSPSPSGNTGELFF.

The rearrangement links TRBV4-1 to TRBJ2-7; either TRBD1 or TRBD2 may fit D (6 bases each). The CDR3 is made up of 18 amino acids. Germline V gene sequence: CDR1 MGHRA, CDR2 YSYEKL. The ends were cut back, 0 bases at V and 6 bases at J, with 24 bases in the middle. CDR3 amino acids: CASSQEGGVIGTTVEQYF. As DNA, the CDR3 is TGCGCCAGCAGCCAAGAAGGAGGGGTTATTGGGACAACGGTCGAGCAGTACTTC.